What follows are 17 T cell receptor beta chains derived from one specimen sequenced in a study of cytomegalovirus exposure and HLA in healthy donors. Primers for the PCR totalled 60 Vbeta and 13 Jbeta. Clones were read by immunoSEQ multiplex PCR, and TCRdb kept only the in-frame ones, dropping some. The sample gives 30,000 to 40,000 clones, 55% to 80% of which show up once; 10% is in the top ten. The specimen was PBMCs. These receptors came from a man aged 35 to 55 in good health and CMV-seropositive.

The chain has TRBV2 and TRBJ1-5; D is unresolved. Deletions cut 2 bases from V and 4 bases from J, with 6 bases between. In germline, CDR1 is SNHLY, CDR2 FYNNEI. The CDR3 covers 13 residues. Here the CDR3 reads CASSEIPNQPQHF. CDR3 in DNA: TGTGCCAGCAGTGAAATCCCGAATCAGCCCCAGCATTTT.

Turning to this clone: Other nucleotide sequences in the sample specify the same CDR3. This chain uses TRBV11-3 with TRBJ2-2, with D tentatively TRBD1 (6 bases). The CDR3 totals 16 residues. Germline V gene lookup returns CDR1 SGHNT and CDR2 YENEEA. V was pared by 0 bases and J by 6 bases, with 14 bases between. The CDR3, as DNA: TGTGCCAGCAGCTTAGAGGATGGGACAAGGGCCGGGGAGCTGTTTTTT. It encodes CASSLEDGTRAGELFF.

Here the CDR3 DNA reads TGCGCCAGCAGCTTGGCTGGACTAGCGGGGGCGGATACGCAGTATTTT. Encoded protein: CASSLAGLAGADTQYF. The rearrangement links TRBV5-1 to TRBJ2-3; 13 bases fit TRBD2. The CDR3 sequence is 16 residues long. The ends lost 0 bases at V and 6 bases at J; junction bases unmatched: 4. The germline gives CDR1 SGHRS, CDR2 YFSETQ.

The chain is built from TRBV6-5 and TRBJ1-6, with D possibly matching TRBD1 (6 bases). This CDR3 is 15 amino acids long. Germline CDR1 is MNHEY and CDR2 is SVGAGI. Trimming pared 6 bases from V and 10 bases from J, leaving 19 bases between. The CDR3 reads CASSRGIGGESPLHF. The DNA for the CDR3 is TGTGCCAGCAGCCGGGGTATTGGGGGCGAGTCACCCCTCCACTTT.

The DNA for the CDR3 is TGTGCCAGCAGCCGCGGGACTTCAAACCCCGGGGAGCTGTTTTTT. It codes for CASSRGTSNPGELFF. The chain carries TRBV9 and TRBJ2-2, with TRBD2 as a possible D gene (6 bases). Germline CDR1 SGDLS, CDR2 YYNGEE. The V and J ends lost 4 bases and 6 bases respectively, with 16 bases between them. CDR3 length equals 15 residues.

The J gene is TRBJ1-1, the V gene TRBV5-1; D unresolved. Trimming took off 0 bases at V and 3 bases at J, with 15 bases between the two ends. The CDR3 contains 16 residues. CDR1 is SGHRS and CDR2 is YFSETQ in the germline V gene. CDR3 sequence: CASSLVTAGKDTEAFF. The CDR3 region has the DNA TGCGCCAGCAGCTTGGTAACAGCCGGAAAAGACACTGAAGCTTTCTTT. The full variable domain, completed using reference TRBV5-1 and TRBJ1-1, is KAGVTQTPRYLIKTRGQQVTLSCSPISGHRSVSWYQQTPGQGLQFLFEYFSETQRNKGNFPGRFSGRQFSNSRSEMNVSTLELGDSALYLCASSLVTAGKDTEAFFGQGTRLTVV.

The gene calls are TRBV10-3 and TRBJ1-1; a weak D match, TRBD1 (5 bases). The CDR3 has 14 amino acids. CDR1 and CDR2 (germline): ENHRY, SYGVKD. Trimming removed 0 bases at V and 4 bases at J, with 9 bases between. CDR3 bases: TGTGCCATCAGTGAGTCGCGACAGCCCACTGAAGCTTTCTTT. This codes for CAISESRQPTEAFF.

Written as DNA, the CDR3 is TGCGCCAGCAGCTTTGCGGTCGGGGATGAGCAGTTCTTC. The encoded protein is CASSFAVGDEQFF. The chain joins TRBV5-1 to TRBJ2-1; the D gene is possibly TRBD2 (5 bases). V was shortened by 2 bases and J by 8 bases, with 11 bases between the two germline ends. Germline loops: CDR1 SGHRS, CDR2 YFSETQ. The CDR3 extends over 13 amino acids. The whole variable domain, filled in from reference TRBV5-1 and TRBJ2-1, reads KAGVTQTPRYLIKTRGQQVTLSCSPISGHRSVSWYQQTPGQGLQFLFEYFSETQRNKGNFPGRFSGRQFSNSRSEMNVSTLELGDSALYLCASSFAVGDEQFFGPGTRLTVL.

The chain recombines TRBV5-6 with TRBJ2-7, with D possibly being TRBD2 (6 bases). The ends were cut back, 2 bases at V and 5 bases at J, with 14 bases in the middle. CDR3 size: 14 residues. CDR1 SGHDT and CDR2 YYEEEE come from the germline V gene. The CDR3 region is CASSLGVGLHEQYF. CDR3 coding DNA: TGTGCCAGCAGCTTAGGAGTGGGACTCCACGAGCAGTACTTC. The full variable domain, completed using reference TRBV5-6 and TRBJ2-7, is DAGVTQSPTHLIKTRGQQVTLRCSPKSGHDTVSWYQQALGQGPQFIFQYYEEEERQRGNFPDRFSGHQFPNYSSELNVNALLLGDSALYLCASSLGVGLHEQYFGPGTRLTVT.

The chain employs TRBV9 and TRBJ1-1, with TRBD1 as a possible D gene (6 bases). Trimming took off 3 bases at V and 4 bases at J, with 13 bases between the two ends. Germline CDR1 is SGDLS and CDR2 is YYNGEE. The CDR3 runs to 14 residues. CDR3 protein: CASSEIQGGTEAFF. Here the CDR3 DNA reads TGTGCCAGCAGCGAAATACAGGGCGGCACTGAAGCTTTCTTT.

The genes are TRBV11-3 and TRBJ2-7, with TRBD2 identical over 9 bases. Trimming at V came to 0 bases and at J to 1 base, leaving 1 base not matched to a gene. There are 15 residues in the CDR3. The germline V gene encodes CDR1 SGHNT and CDR2 YENEEA. The CDR3 reads CASSLEAGGSYEQYF. As DNA, the CDR3 is TGTGCCAGCAGCTTAGAAGCGGGGGGATCCTACGAGCAGTACTTC. The full variable domain, with the rest looked up from reference TRBV11-3 and TRBJ2-7, is EAGVVQSPRYKIIEKKQPVAFWCNPISGHNTLYWYLQNLGQGPELLIRYENEEAVDDSQLPKDRFSAERLKGVDSTLKIQPAELGDSAVYLCASSLEAGGSYEQYFGPGTRLTVT.

This clone has more than one count but fewer than ten. The rearrangement uses TRBV5-4 and TRBJ1-4; 10 bases line up with TRBD1. Germline-derived CDR1 and CDR2 are SGHNT and YYREEE (reference sequence). This CDR3 comprises 15 residues. The V and J ends lost 0 bases and 5 bases, in that order; junction bases with no gene match: 1. The CDR3 bases are TGTGCCAGCAGCTTGGGGGGACAGGGGAATGAAAAACTGTTTTTT. Amino acid sequence: CASSLGGQGNEKLFF.

The chain couples TRBV6-6 to TRBJ2-1, with D tentatively TRBD2 (6 bases). The CDR3 loop spans 10 amino acids. CDR1 and CDR2 from the germline V gene are MNHNY and SVGAGI (reference sequence). V gave up 9 bases and J gave up 9 bases, with 9 bases separating them. CDR3 coding DNA: TGTGCCAGTCGGGGGATTGAGCAGTTCTTC. It is translated as CASRGIEQFF.

V is TRBV7-9 and J is TRBJ2-2, with D possibly being TRBD2 (6 bases). This CDR3 has 15 residues. V lost 3 bases and J 3 bases, leaving 11 bases between the germline ends. CDR1 is SEHNR, CDR2 FQNEAQ, per germline (reference sequence). The CDR3 DNA is TGTGCCAGCAGCTTGTCTGGCGGGGACACCGGGGAGCTGTTTTTT. Its protein product is CASSLSGGDTGELFF.

The chain uses TRBV10-2 and TRBJ1-4, with a weak D call TRBD1 (6 bases). CDR3 size: 14 residues. Germline CDR1 reads WSHSY; CDR2 reads SAAADI. The CDR3 region is CARGGRATNEKLFF. CDR3 DNA: TGCGCTAGGGGGGGCCGTGCAACTAATGAAAAACTGTTTTTT.

J is TRBJ2-5 and V is TRBV2, with D possibly being TRBD2 (5 bases). This CDR3 is built from 15 residues. The V gene's germline CDR1 is SNHLY and CDR2 FYNNEI. V was cut by 6 bases and J by 1 base, with 15 bases left in between. CDR3 sequence reads: CASRETRGIQETQYF. CDR3 coding DNA: TGTGCCAGCAGAGAAACAAGAGGGATCCAAGAGACCCAGTACTTC.

The J gene is TRBJ1-3, the V gene TRBV27; D may be TRBD1 (5 bases). The CDR3 runs to 15 residues. Germline CDR1 MNHEY, CDR2 SMNVEV (reference sequence). V was pared by 6 bases and J by 3 bases, with 15 bases between. CDR3 in amino acids: CASRPQDLGGNTIYF. Written as DNA, the CDR3 is TGTGCCAGCAGACCACAGGACCTCGGTGGAAACACCATATATTTT.